Listed here are 11 T cell receptor beta chains from one sample, sequenced in a study of shared clonotypes between healthy human individuals. Profiled with immunoSEQ multiplex PCR; TCRdb holds only in-frame clones, not every one. Of fewer than 1.4 million clones listed, 75% to 80% were seen once; the top ten hold under 0.8%. Source material: memory CD4+ T cells from PBMCs. Subset of the sample: CD45RA-negative fraction. Receptor source: a man between 18 and 35 years old in good health. Some clones in this sample may be carry-over from other donors' samples.

Concerning this clone itself: Other DNA sequences in the sample encode the same CDR3. This sequence joins TRBV5-1 and TRBJ1-1; D remains unclear. Trimming took off 0 bases at V and 0 bases at J, with 9 bases between the two ends. Germline V gene data show CDR1 as SGHRS and CDR2 as YFSETQ. CDR3 size: 15 residues. Here the CDR3 reads CASSLAPGLNTEAFF. The DNA for the CDR3 is TGCGCCAGCAGCTTGGCTCCAGGTCTGAACACTGAAGCTTTCTTT.

In its sample, this clone was seen once. The rearrangement links TRBV5-1 to TRBJ2-5; 8 bases align to TRBD2. V was clipped by 0 bases and J by 2 bases; unmatched bases: 6. The CDR3 extends over 16 amino acids. The germline V gene has CDR1 SGHRS and CDR2 YFSETQ. The CDR3 nucleotides are TGCGCCAGCAGCTTGGCCCTCGGCGGGGGGCAAGAGACCCAGTACTTC. It yields the protein CASSLALGGGQETQYF.

The V gene is TRBV28, the J gene TRBJ1-3, with unresolved D. V lost 6 bases and J lost 0, with 6 bases in between. The CDR3 length is 13 residues. Germline CDR1 and CDR2: MDHEN and SYDVKM. CDR3 sequence: CASRRTSGNTIYF. The CDR3 DNA sequence: TGTGCCAGCAGGCGGACCTCTGGAAACACCATATATTTT.

As concerns this clone: This clone may be a read error of a much larger clone one base away. The chain recombines TRBV7-3 with TRBJ2-5, with 14 bases identical to TRBD2. V was pared by 5 bases and J by 4 bases, with 3 bases of the junction left unmatched. CDR3 length: 15 amino acids. Germline CDR1 reads SGHTA; CDR2 reads FQGTGA. The CDR3 region has the DNA TGTGCCAGCAGCCTGGGACTAGCGGGAGCAGAGACCCAGTACTTC. This gives the protein CASSLGLAGAETQYF.

This clone was recorded once. The CDR3 bases are TGTGCCAGCCTCAGGGGGACCTTCTACGAGCAGTACTTC. Translation gives CASLRGTFYEQYF. V and J are TRBV6-1 and TRBJ2-7; 7 bases match TRBD1. With 8 bases clipped from V and 3 bases from J, the junction kept 7 bases outside the gene matches. The CDR3 consists of 13 residues. Germline V gene data show CDR1 as MNHNS and CDR2 as SASEGT.

CDR3 loop: CASGPRDTNYEQYF. In nucleotides, the CDR3 is TGTGCCAGCGGCCCACGGGACACAAACTACGAGCAGTACTTC. This chain links TRBV7-2 with TRBJ2-7; a possible D gene is TRBD1 (6 bases). The CDR3 consists of 14 residues. Germline CDR1 reads SGHTA; CDR2 reads FQGNSA. V gave up 8 bases and J gave up 3 bases, with 17 bases separating them. Supplemented by reference TRBV7-2 and TRBJ2-7, the full variable domain reads GAGVSQSPSNKVTEKGKDVELRCDPISGHTALYWYRQSLGQGLEFLIYFQGNSAPDKSGLPSDRFSAERTGGSVSTLTIQRTQQEDSAVYLCASGPRDTNYEQYFGPGTRLTVT.

This clone was seen a single time. This chain joins TRBV14 and TRBJ1-4; D is ambiguous. The CDR3 is 15 amino acids. The germline V gene encodes CDR1 SGHDN and CDR2 FVKESK. V shed 2 bases and J shed 0 bases, with 7 bases lying between them. In DNA, the CDR3 is TGTGCCAGCAGCCAACAGGTTGCAACTAATGAAAAACTGTTTTTT. This translates into CASSQQVATNEKLFF. The variable domain in full, with the rest retrieved from reference TRBV14 and TRBJ1-4, is EAGVTQFPSHSVIEKGQTVTLRCDPISGHDNLYWYRRVMGKEIKFLLHFVKESKQDESGMPNNRFLAERTGGTYSTLKVQPAELEDSGVYFCASSQQVATNEKLFFGSGTQLSVL.

The chain uses TRBV12-5 and TRBJ1-2; 10 nucleotides align to TRBD1. Trimming cost V 4 bases and J 0 bases; bases outside gene matches: 8. Per the germline V gene, CDR1 is LGHNT and CDR2 is FRNRAP. This CDR3 spans 17 amino acids. CDR3 amino acids: CASGWVGQGPPNYGYTF. Here the CDR3 DNA reads TGTGCTAGTGGTTGGGTGGGACAGGGGCCGCCTAACTATGGCTACACCTTC.

The genes are TRBV6-5 and TRBJ1-6, with TRBD1 as a possible D gene (5 bases). V was pared by 1 base and J by 10 bases, with 11 bases between. The CDR3 is 14 residues long. Per germline, CDR1 MNHEY and CDR2 SVGAGI. CDR3 loop: CASSYWQGNSPLHF. The CDR3 DNA is TGTGCCAGCAGTTACTGGCAGGGTAACTCACCCCTCCACTTT.

The V and J genes are TRBV4-3 and TRBJ1-3; no clear D gene. Germline V gene sequence: CDR1 LGHNA, CDR2 YSLEER. This CDR3 is 19 amino acids long. Trimming pared 0 bases from V and 2 bases from J, leaving 20 bases between. This chain's CDR3 is CASSQERRITARAGNTIYF. The CDR3 nucleotides are TGCGCCAGCAGCCAAGAGAGAAGGATAACAGCTCGAGCTGGAAACACCATATATTTT.

This clone was seen a few times. The chain has TRBV6-4 and TRBJ1-1, with 8 positions matching TRBD1. CDR1 and CDR2 from the germline V gene are MRHNA and SNTAGT. This CDR3 has 14 residues. V shed 3 bases, J shed 1 base, and the junction held 1 base outside the gene matches. CDR3 DNA: TGTGCCAGCAGTGAGGGACAGGAGAACACTGAAGCTTTCTTT. Translating gives CASSEGQENTEAFF.